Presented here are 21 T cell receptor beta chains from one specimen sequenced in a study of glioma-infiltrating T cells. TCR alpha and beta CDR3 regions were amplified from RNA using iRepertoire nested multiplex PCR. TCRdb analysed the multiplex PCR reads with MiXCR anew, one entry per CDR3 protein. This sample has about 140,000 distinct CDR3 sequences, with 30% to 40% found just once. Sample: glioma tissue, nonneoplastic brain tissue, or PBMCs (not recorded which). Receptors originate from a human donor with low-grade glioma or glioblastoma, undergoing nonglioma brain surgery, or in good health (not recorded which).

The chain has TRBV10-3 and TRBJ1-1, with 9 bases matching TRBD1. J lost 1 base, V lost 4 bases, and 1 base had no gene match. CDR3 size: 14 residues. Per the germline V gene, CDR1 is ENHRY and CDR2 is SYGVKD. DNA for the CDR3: TGTGCCATCAGTGGGGACAGGGCGAACACTGAAGCTTTCTTT. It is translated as CAISGDRANTEAFF.

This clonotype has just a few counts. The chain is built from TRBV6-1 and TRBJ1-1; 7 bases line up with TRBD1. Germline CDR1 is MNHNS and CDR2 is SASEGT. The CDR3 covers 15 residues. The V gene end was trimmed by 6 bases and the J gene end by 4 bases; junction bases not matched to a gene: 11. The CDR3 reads CASSPRTGPGTEAFF. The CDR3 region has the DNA TGTGCCAGCAGCCCGAGGACAGGCCCGGGCACTGAAGCTTTCTTT.

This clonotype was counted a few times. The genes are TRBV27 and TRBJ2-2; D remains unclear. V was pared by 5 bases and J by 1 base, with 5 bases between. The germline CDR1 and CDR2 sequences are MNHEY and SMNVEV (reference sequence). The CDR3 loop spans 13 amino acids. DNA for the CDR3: TGTGCCAGCAGTCGCGAGAACACCGGGGAGCTGTTTTTT. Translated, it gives CASSRENTGELFF.

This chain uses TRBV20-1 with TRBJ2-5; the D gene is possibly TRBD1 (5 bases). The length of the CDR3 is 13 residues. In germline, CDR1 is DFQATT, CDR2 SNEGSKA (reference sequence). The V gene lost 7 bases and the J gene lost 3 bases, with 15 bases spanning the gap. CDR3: CSVGYRREETQYF. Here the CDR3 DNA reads TGCAGTGTGGGTTACAGGAGAGAAGAGACCCAGTACTTC.

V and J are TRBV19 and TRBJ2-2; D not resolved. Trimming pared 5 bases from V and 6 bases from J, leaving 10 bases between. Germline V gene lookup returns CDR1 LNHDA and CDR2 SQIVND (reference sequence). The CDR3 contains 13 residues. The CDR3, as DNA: TGTGCCAGTAGTCTGGATTTCCCCGGGGAGCTGTTTTTT. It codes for CASSLDFPGELFF.

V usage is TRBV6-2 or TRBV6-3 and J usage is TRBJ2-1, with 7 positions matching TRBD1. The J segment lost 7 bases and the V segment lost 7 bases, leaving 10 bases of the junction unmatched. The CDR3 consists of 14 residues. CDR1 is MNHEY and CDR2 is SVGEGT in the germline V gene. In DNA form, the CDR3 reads TGTGCCAGCACCTACCTACAGGGGAGTAATGAGCAGTTCTTC. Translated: CASTYLQGSNEQFF.

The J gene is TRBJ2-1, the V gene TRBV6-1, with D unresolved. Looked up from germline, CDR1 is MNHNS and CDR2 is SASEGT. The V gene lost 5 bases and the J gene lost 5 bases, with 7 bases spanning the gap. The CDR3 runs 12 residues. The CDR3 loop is CASSLMDNEQFF. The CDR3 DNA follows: TGTGCCAGCAGTCTCATGGACAATGAGCAGTTCTTC.

As DNA, the CDR3 is TGCGCCAGCAGCCAAGAGGGACTCGACTCCTACGAGCAGTACTTC. It encodes CASSQEGLDSYEQYF. The chain links TRBV4-1 to TRBJ2-7, with D possibly being TRBD2 (6 bases). The CDR3 consists of 15 residues. Deletions cut 0 bases from V and 0 bases from J, with 9 bases between. Germline V CDR1 and CDR2: MGHRA, YSYEKL.

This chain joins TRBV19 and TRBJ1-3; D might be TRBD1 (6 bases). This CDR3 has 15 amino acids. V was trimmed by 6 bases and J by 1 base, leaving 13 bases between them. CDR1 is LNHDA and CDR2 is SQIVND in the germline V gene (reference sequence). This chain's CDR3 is CASSPTDSSGNTIYF. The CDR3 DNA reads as TGTGCCAGTAGCCCCACGGACAGTTCTGGAAACACCATATATTTT.

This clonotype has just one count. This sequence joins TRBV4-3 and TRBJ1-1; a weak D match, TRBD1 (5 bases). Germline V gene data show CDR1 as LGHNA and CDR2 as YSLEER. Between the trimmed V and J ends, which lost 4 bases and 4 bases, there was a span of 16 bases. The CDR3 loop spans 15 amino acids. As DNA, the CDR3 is TGCGCCAGCAGCCTCAATGGGGCTGGGGGCACTGAAGCTTTCTTT. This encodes CASSLNGAGGTEAFF.

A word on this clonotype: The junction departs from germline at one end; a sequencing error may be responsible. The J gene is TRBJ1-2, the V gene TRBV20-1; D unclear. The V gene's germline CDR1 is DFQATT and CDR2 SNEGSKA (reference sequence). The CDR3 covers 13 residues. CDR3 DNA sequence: TGCAGTGGACGAGCTGGGAGTAACTATGGCCACACCTTC. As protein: CSGRAGSNYGHTF.

The CDR3 DNA sequence: TGTGCCAGTCGGACAGAGACTAACTATGGCTACACCTTC. This sequence encodes CASRTETNYGYTF. V is TRBV28 and J is TRBJ1-2, with a tentative D call TRBD1 (6 bases). Trimming stripped 9 bases from V and 0 bases from J, with 11 bases between. Germline CDR1 is MDHEN and CDR2 is SYDVKM. The CDR3 has 13 residues.

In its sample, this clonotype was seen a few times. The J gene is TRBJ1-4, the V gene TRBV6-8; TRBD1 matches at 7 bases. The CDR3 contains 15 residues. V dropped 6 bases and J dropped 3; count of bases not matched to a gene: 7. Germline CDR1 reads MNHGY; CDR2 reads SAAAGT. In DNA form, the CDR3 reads TGTGCCAGCAGCCGCGACAGGGCCTCTAATGAAAAACTGTTTTTT. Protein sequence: CASSRDRASNEKLFF.

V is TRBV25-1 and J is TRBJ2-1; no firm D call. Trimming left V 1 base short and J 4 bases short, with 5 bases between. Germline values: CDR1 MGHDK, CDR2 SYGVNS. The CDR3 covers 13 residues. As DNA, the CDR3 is TGTGCCAGCAGTGAATTCAGGTACAATGAGCAGTTCTTC. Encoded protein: CASSEFRYNEQFF.

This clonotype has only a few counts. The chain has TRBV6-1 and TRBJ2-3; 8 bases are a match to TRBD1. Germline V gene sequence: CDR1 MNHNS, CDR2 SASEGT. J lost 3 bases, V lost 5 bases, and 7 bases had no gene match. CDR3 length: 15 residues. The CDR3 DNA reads TGTGCCAGCAGTAACTCAGGGGGCCTGACAGATACGCAGTATTTT. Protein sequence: CASSNSGGLTDTQYF.

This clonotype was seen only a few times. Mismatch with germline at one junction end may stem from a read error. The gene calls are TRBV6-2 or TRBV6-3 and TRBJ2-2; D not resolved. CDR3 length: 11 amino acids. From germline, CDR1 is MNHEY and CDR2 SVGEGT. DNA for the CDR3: TGTGCCAGCAGTTACACCCGGGAGCTGTTTTTT. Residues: CASSYTRELFF.

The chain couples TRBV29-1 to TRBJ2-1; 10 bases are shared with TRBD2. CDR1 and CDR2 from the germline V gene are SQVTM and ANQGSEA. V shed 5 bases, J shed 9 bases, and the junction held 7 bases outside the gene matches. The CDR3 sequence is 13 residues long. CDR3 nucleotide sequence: TGCAGCGTTTATGGACTAGCGGCTAGTGAGCAGTTCTTC. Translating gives CSVYGLAASEQFF.

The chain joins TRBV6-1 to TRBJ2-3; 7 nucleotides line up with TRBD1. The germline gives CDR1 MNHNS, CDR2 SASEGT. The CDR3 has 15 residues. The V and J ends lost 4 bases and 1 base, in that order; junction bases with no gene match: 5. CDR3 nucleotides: TGTGCCAGCAGTGTAACAGGGGTTGGCACAGATACGCAGTATTTT. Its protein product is CASSVTGVGTDTQYF.

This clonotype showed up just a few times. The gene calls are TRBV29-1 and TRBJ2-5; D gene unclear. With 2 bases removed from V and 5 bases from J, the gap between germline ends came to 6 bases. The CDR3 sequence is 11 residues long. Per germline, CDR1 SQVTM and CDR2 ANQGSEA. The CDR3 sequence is CSVEQLETQYF. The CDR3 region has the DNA TGCAGCGTTGAACAGTTGGAGACCCAGTACTTC.

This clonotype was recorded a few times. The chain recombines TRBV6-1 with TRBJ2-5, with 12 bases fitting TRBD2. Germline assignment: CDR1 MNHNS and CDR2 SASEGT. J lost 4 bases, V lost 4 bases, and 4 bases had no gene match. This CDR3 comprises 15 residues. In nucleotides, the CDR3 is TGTGCCAGCAGTGGGGAACTAGCGGGAGGAGAGACCCAGTACTTC. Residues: CASSGELAGGETQYF.

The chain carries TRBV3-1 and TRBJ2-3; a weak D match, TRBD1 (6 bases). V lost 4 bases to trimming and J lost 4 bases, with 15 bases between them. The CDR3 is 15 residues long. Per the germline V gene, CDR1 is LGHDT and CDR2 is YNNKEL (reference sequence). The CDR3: CASSPTRTAADTQYF. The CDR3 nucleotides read TGTGCCAGCAGCCCTACCCGGACAGCGGCAGATACGCAGTATTTT.